This record looks at one T cell receptor beta chain sequence and its context. Samples were assayed with immunoSEQ v3.0 at survey level. Data came from immunoSEQ multiplex PCR; TCRdb stores just in-frame clones and leaves some out. The data show 20,000 or so clones, about 91% seen once. These data come from a study of long-term antiretroviral therapy in people with HIV. The trim removed 5 bases at V and 0 bases at J, leaving 4 bases unmatched. The germline V gene encodes CDR1 SGHVS and CDR2 FNYEAQ. The CDR3 runs to 15 residues. The TCR sequence derives from a man in his fifties with HIV. The chain links TRBV7-6 to TRBJ2-7, with TRBD1 matching over 10 bases. The specimen comprised unsorted PBMCs, sampled 1.8 years before starting antiretroviral therapy. DNA of the CDR3: TGTGCCAGCAGCCCCGGGACAGGGGCCTCCTACGAGCAGTACTTC. Amino acid sequence: CASSPGTGASYEQYF.